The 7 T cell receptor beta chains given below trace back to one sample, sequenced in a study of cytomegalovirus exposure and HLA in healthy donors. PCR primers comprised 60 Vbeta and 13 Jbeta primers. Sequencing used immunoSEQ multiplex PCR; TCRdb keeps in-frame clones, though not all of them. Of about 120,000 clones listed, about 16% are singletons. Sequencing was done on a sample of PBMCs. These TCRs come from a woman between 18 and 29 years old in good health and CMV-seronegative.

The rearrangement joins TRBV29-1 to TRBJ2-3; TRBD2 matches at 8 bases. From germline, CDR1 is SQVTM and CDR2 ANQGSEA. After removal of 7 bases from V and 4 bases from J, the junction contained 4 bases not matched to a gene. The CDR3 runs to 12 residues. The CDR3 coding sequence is TGCAGCGGCGGGGGGATTCCAGATACGCAGTATTTT. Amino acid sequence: CSGGGIPDTQYF.

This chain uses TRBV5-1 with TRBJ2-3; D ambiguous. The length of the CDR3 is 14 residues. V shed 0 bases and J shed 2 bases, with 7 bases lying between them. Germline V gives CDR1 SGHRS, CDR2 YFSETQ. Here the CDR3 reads CASSLVPYTDTQYF. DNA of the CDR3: TGCGCCAGCAGCTTGGTTCCCTACACAGATACGCAGTATTTT. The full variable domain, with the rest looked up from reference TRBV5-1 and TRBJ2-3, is KAGVTQTPRYLIKTRGQQVTLSCSPISGHRSVSWYQQTPGQGLQFLFEYFSETQRNKGNFPGRFSGRQFSNSRSEMNVSTLELGDSALYLCASSLVPYTDTQYFGPGTRLTVL.

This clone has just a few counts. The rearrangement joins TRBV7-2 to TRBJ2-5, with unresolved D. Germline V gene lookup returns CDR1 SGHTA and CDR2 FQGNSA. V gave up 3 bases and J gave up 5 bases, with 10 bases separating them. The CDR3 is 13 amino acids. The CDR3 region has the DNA TGTGCCAGCAGCTTCACCGAGGTGGAGACCCAGTACTTC. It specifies CASSFTEVETQYF.

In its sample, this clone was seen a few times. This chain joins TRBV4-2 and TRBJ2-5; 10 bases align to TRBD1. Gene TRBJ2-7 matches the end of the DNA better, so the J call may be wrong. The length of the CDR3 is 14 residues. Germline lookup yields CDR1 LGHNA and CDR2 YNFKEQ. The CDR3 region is CASSQGDRGFEQYF. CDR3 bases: TGTGCCAGCAGCCAAGGGGACAGGGGATTCGAGCAGTACTTC.

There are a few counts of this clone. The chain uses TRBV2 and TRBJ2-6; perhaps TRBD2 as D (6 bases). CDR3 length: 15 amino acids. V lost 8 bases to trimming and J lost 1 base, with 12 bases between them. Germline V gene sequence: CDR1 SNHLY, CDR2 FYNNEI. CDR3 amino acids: CASGSGRSGANVLTF. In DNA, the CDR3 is TGTGCCAGCGGGTCTGGGAGGTCTGGGGCCAACGTCCTGACTTTC.

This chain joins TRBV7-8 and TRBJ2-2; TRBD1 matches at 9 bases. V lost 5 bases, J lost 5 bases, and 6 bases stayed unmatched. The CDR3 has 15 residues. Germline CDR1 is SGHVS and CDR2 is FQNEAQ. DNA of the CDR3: TGTGCCAGCAGCGAGGGACAGGGCCGAACCGGGGAGCTGTTTTTT. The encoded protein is CASSEGQGRTGELFF.

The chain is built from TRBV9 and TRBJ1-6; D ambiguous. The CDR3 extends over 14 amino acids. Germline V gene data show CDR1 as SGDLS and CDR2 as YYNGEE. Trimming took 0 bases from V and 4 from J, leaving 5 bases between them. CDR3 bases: TGTGCCAGCAGCGTAGACTCGTATAATTCACCCCTCCACTTT. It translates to CASSVDSYNSPLHF.